This TCR beta chain was sequenced in a study of T cells in Graves' hyperthyroidism and ophthalmopathy. The CDR3 covers 10 residues. The V and J ends lost 3 bases and 6 bases respectively, with 1 base between them. CDR1 is SEHNR and CDR2 is FQNEAQ in the germline V gene (reference sequence). This clonotype came up a few times. Clinical Activity Scores of at least 3, NOSPECS grades of at least 4 and durations under 3 months characterized ophthalmopathy patients. It was RNA transcripts that yielded the amplified TCR beta CDR3 regions. First-round RT-PCR with HTBI primers amplified the TCR CDR3 region. TCRdb called the multiplex PCR reads again in MiXCR, with one record for every CDR3 protein. The profile covers about 610,000 distinct CDR3 sequences, with around 16% appearing a single time and approximately 3.5% taken by the ten largest.

The specimen was blood. The rearrangement joins TRBV7-9 to TRBJ2-3, with no clear D. This TCR came from a woman in her thirties or forties with Graves' ophthalmopathy. The CDR3 region has the DNA TGTGCCAGCAGCTTTGATACGCAGTATTTT. Translated: CASSFDTQYF.